Listed below are T cell receptor beta chains from one sample, sequenced in a study of STAT5B mutations in CD4+ large granular lymphocyte leukemia. Using immunoSEQ multiplex PCR, the repertoire was profiled, and TCRdb retains in-frame clones only, with some absent. Found here are 37,000 or so clones, roughly 81% of them singletons; the top ten hold 3.6%. The sample taken for sequencing was CD4+ T cells from blood buffy coats. The receptor set was obtained from a human donor in good health. Each CDR3 is given with its conserved first and last residue. Fields, in order: J gene, V gene, D gene, clone size, CDR3 protein, CDR3 DNA. D genes are given only for firm matches. Some rows have no size entry. The others give once, few or many, or a class for an expanded clone.

TRBJ1-6 | TRBV6-4 | . | few | CASSEQVNSPLHF | TGTGCCAGCAGTGAACAGGTTAATTCACCCCTCCACTTT
TRBJ2-3 | TRBV5-1 | . | . | CASSLEQSTDTQYF | TGCGCCAGCAGCTTGGAACAGAGCACAGATACGCAGTATTTT
TRBJ2-7 | TRBV7-9 | . | . | CASSWTASSYEQYF | TGTGCCAGCAGCTGGACAGCTAGCTCCTACGAGCAGTACTTC
TRBJ2-5 | TRBV10-3 | TRBD1 | once | CASTGGVQETQYF | TGTGCCTCCACAGGGGGAGTACAAGAGACCCAGTACTTC
TRBJ2-1 | TRBV29-1 | . | . | CSVEAGASSYNEQFF | TGCAGCGTTGAAGCCGGCGCTAGCTCCTACAATGAGCAGTTCTTC
TRBJ2-1 | TRBV6-4 | . | . | CASSDSRQVKFF | TGTGCCAGCAGTGACTCCAGACAGGTAAAGTTCTTC
TRBJ2-2 | TRBV7-8 | TRBD2 | . | CASRTRRAGAWNTGELFF | TGTGCCAGCAGAACAAGACGAGCGGGAGCCTGGAACACCGGGGAGCTGTTTTTT
TRBJ2-3 | TRBV11-2 | . | . | CASSLLSGTSTDTQYF | TGTGCCAGCAGCTTATTAAGCGGTACGAGCACAGATACGCAGTATTTT
TRBJ2-3 | TRBV29-1 | TRBD2 | . | CSVEAGAITDTQYF | TGCAGCGTGGAAGCGGGGGCGATCACAGATACGCAGTATTTT
TRBJ2-7 | TRBV10-3 | TRBD2 | . | CAISERTSGRSEQYF | TGTGCCATCAGTGAGCGGACTAGCGGGAGGAGCGAGCAGTACTTC
TRBJ2-7 | TRBV11-2 | . | . | CASSLVRGGASEQYF | TGTGCCAGCAGCCTAGTCCGAGGGGGAGCGAGCGAGCAGTACTTC
TRBJ2-3 | TRBV9 | . | . | CASSTGPPDTQYF | TGTGCCAGCAGCACAGGCCCTCCGGATACGCAGTATTTT
TRBJ1-5 | TRBV5-5 | . | . | CASGTESNQPQHF | TGTGCCAGCGGGACGGAGAGCAATCAGCCCCAGCATTTT
TRBJ1-5 | TRBV12-5 | . | . | CASGPETPGAQHF | TGTGCTAGTGGTCCTGAAACCCCAGGGGCCCAGCATTTT
TRBJ1-2 | TRBV25-1 | . | . | CASSGLAGTGYTF | TGTGCCAGCAGTGGCCTGGCGGGGACTGGCTACACCTTC
TRBJ2-3 | TRBV5-4 | . | . | CASSFPTDTQYF | TGTGCCAGCAGCTTCCCGACAGATACGCAGTATTTT
TRBJ1-1 | TRBV7-9 | . | . | CASSLLGEAFF | TGTGCCAGCAGCTTATTGGGGGAAGCTTTCTTT
TRBJ1-3 | TRBV7-6 | . | . | CASSLQSSGNTIYF | TGTGCCAGCAGCCTCCAGAGCTCTGGAAACACCATATATTTT
TRBJ2-1 | TRBV13 | TRBD2 | few | CASSPGDGGRREQFF | TGTGCCAGCAGTCCCGGTGACGGCGGGAGACGTGAGCAGTTCTTC
TRBJ1-4 | TRBV6-1 | . | . | CASLETAEKLFF | TGTGCCAGCCTGGAGACAGCAGAAAAACTGTTTTTT
TRBJ2-3 | TRBV10-3 | . | . | CAISVSKSGDDTQYF | TGTGCCATCAGTGTGAGTAAAAGTGGTGATGATACGCAGTATTTT
TRBJ2-3 | TRBV5-1 | TRBD2 | once | CASSSSSGGATDTQYF | TGCGCCAGCAGCTCTTCTAGCGGGGGGGCAACAGATACGCAGTATTTT
TRBJ1-2 | TRBV2 | TRBD1 | . | CASSETAQGALGYTF | TGTGCCAGCAGTGAGACAGCACAGGGGGCACTTGGCTACACCTTC